Each of the 7 T cell receptor beta chains below was sequenced from the same sample in a study of Graves' ophthalmopathy and Graves' hyperthyroidism. RNA transcripts provided the template for amplifying TCR beta CDR3 regions. HTBI primers were used in a first-round RT-PCR, which preceded a second-round multiplex PCR. TCRdb independently ran MiXCR on the multiplex PCR reads; one entry per CDR3 protein. This sample has about 170,000 distinct CDR3 sequences, with around two fifths found just once. The sample comprised peripheral blood. These receptors came from a woman aged 40 to 49 with Graves' ophthalmopathy.

The sample holds a few counts of this clonotype. This sequence joins TRBV28 and TRBJ2-7, with D possibly matching TRBD2 (5 bases). V lost 6 bases and J lost 6, with 18 bases in between. This CDR3 spans 14 amino acids. Germline V gives CDR1 MDHEN, CDR2 SYDVKM. The CDR3 nucleotides read TGTGCCAGCAGACCTTTGGGAGAGGCGAGCGAGCAGTACTTC. Protein sequence: CASRPLGEASEQYF.

This clonotype was recorded at least ten times. CDR3 coding DNA: TGTGCCAGCAGCTTGGGACACCAGAACACTGAAGCTTTCTTT. Translated, it gives CASSLGHQNTEAFF. This chain connects TRBV7-3 to TRBJ1-1; D perhaps matches TRBD1 (6 bases). Trimming shortened V by 3 bases and J by 1 base, and 9 bases separated the two germline ends. CDR3 length equals 14 residues. Germline V gene data show CDR1 as SGHTA and CDR2 as FQGTGA.

This clonotype was observed many times. The V call is TRBV28, the J call TRBJ2-5; D is perhaps TRBD2 (5 bases). Trimming took off 5 bases at V and 2 bases at J, with 15 bases between the two ends. This CDR3 contains 15 residues. CDR1 and CDR2 from the germline V gene are MDHEN and SYDVKM. CDR3 DNA: TGTGCCAGCAGTCCGTACGGGGTGGCTCAAGAGACCCAGTACTTC. It codes for CASSPYGVAQETQYF.

This clonotype was detected ten times or more. The chain is built from TRBV27 and TRBJ1-6; D is undetermined. Germline-derived CDR1 and CDR2 are MNHEY and SMNVEV (reference sequence). V was pared by 4 bases and J by 0 bases, with 10 bases between. The CDR3 is made up of 16 amino acids. The CDR3 DNA reads TGTGCCAGCAGTTCAAGGCAGAGCTCCTATAATTCACCCCTCCACTTT. Its translation: CASSSRQSSYNSPLHF.

This sequence joins TRBV6-2 or TRBV6-3 and TRBJ2-7; D might be TRBD2 (5 bases). Between the trimmed V and J ends, which lost 0 bases and 0 bases, there was a span of 18 bases. Germline CDR1 reads MNHEY; CDR2 reads SVGEGT. This CDR3 is built from 18 residues. The CDR3 reads CASSYSIGRGQGSYEQYF. The DNA of the CDR3 is TGTGCCAGCAGTTACTCGATTGGTCGCGGGCAAGGCTCCTACGAGCAGTACTTC.

This clonotype was seen many times. This chain uses TRBV12-3 or TRBV12-4 with TRBJ1-6; TRBD1 might be the D (6 bases). The V gene lost 5 bases and the J gene lost 7 bases, with 15 bases spanning the gap. CDR3 length: 15 residues. The chain's CDR3 is CASSGTGLSNSPLHF. CDR3 nucleotide sequence: TGTGCCAGCAGTGGAACAGGGCTATCAAATTCACCCCTCCACTTT.

In this sample, this clonotype turned up many times. The chain joins TRBV27 to TRBJ2-5; 15 bases are shared with TRBD2. The CDR3 consists of 16 residues. Germline values: CDR1 MNHEY, CDR2 SMNVEV (reference sequence). The V segment lost 5 bases and the J segment 5 bases; nucleotides outside the gene matches: 6. This CDR3 is CASSRTSGRARETQYF. CDR3 nucleotides: TGTGCCAGCAGTCGGACTAGCGGGAGGGCCAGGGAGACCCAGTACTTC.